This entry is about one T cell receptor beta chain. Its antigen is unidentified. A much larger clone lies one base from this, so it may be a read error. These data originate in a study of CD8 T cells in ankylosing spondylitis. 5'-RACE, quantitative and with molecular barcodes, yielded the TCR beta libraries. TCRdb processed the 5' RACE reads anew with MiXCR; each CDR3 protein has one entry. The table lists 500,000 to 650,000 distinct CDR3 sequences, roughly 5.3% of them singletons. The CDR3 covers 14 residues. Germline loops: CDR1 SNHLY, CDR2 FYNNEI. The V end was cut by 4 bases, the J end by 4 bases, with 14 bases between. Study results and limitations: Previous work reported some of these motif variants in the synovial fluid and blood of reactive arthritis. A CD8+ phenotype characterized the disease-linked clones, which were relatively rare in peripheral blood. In ankylosing spondylitis blood, a motif of roughly 8 highly homologous TCR beta variants appeared characteristic. Significant enrichment of disease-linked clones was reported in matched ankylosing spondylitis synovial fluid.

The TCR originated in a male donor with ankylosing spondylitis. The V and J genes are TRBV2 and TRBJ2-7; no reliable D call. Sequenced sample: blood, either unsorted or a sorted T cell fraction (not recorded which). The CDR3 nucleotides are TGTGCCAGCAGTGTCCTCGAGAGCGTGTACGAGCAGTACTTC. Amino acid sequence: CASSVLESVYEQYF.